This is a list of T cell receptor beta chains from one sample in a study of T cell changes during pregnancy in multiple sclerosis. This table comes from immunoSEQ multiplex PCR, and its TCRdb copy is limited to in-frame clones, with some not included. Of approximately 34,000 clones listed, about 90% are singletons. Sequenced material: CD8+ T cells from peripheral blood mononuclear cells, taken after pregnancy. The source of these receptors is a female donor with multiple sclerosis, enrolled in a pregnancy study. Each CDR3 is given with its conserved first and last residue. A D gene is named only where the DNA matches it firmly. Size values are once, few and many counts, or a class for expanded clones, and some rows have none.

j_call: TRBJ2-2; v_call: TRBV9; clone_size: NA; d_call: TRBD2; cdr3_length: 17; cdr3_nt: TGTGCCAGCAGCTCCTTTAGCGGGGGGGCCCACACCGGGGAGCTGTTTTTT; cdr3_aa: CASSSFSGGAHTGELFF
j_call: TRBJ2-7; v_call: TRBV19; clone_size: NA; d_call: NA; cdr3_length: 15; cdr3_nt: TGTGCCAGTAGTATATTCGAACAGGGTCAGGACGAGCAGTACTTC; cdr3_aa: CASSIFEQGQDEQYF
j_call: TRBJ2-7; v_call: TRBV4-1; clone_size: once; d_call: NA; cdr3_length: 15; cdr3_nt: TGCGCCAGCAGCCAAGATGGGGCAGGGTATCTCGAGCAGTACTTC; cdr3_aa: CASSQDGAGYLEQYF
j_call: TRBJ2-1; v_call: TRBV9; clone_size: once; d_call: TRBD2; cdr3_length: 16; cdr3_nt: TGTGCCAGCAGTGGGACTAGCGGGGGAGTGGGCCATGAGCAGTTCTTC; cdr3_aa: CASSGTSGGVGHEQFF
j_call: TRBJ1-1; v_call: TRBV5-1; clone_size: once; d_call: NA; cdr3_length: 14; cdr3_nt: TGCGCCAGCAGCTTGGCCGGGGGGGTGGTTGAAGCTTTCTTT; cdr3_aa: CASSLAGGVVEAFF
j_call: TRBJ1-1; v_call: TRBV4-3; clone_size: NA; d_call: NA; cdr3_length: 14; cdr3_nt: TGCGCCAGCAGCCATCCACAGGGGAACACTGAAGCTTTCTTT; cdr3_aa: CASSHPQGNTEAFF
j_call: TRBJ2-7; v_call: TRBV6-5; clone_size: NA; d_call: NA; cdr3_length: 14; cdr3_nt: TGTGTCGCAGCCAGCCTTGACAGCGCCTACGAGCAGTACTTC; cdr3_aa: CVAASLDSAYEQYF
j_call: TRBJ1-4; v_call: TRBV7-2; clone_size: NA; d_call: TRBD1; cdr3_length: 16; cdr3_nt: TGTGCCAGCAGCTTAGCGAGGGACAGCTGGGGTGAAAAACTGTTTTTT; cdr3_aa: CASSLARDSWGEKLFF
j_call: TRBJ2-2; v_call: TRBV14; clone_size: NA; d_call: TRBD1; cdr3_length: 16; cdr3_nt: TGTGCCAGCAGCCCGGACAGGGATTGGAAGACCGGGGAGCTGTTTTTT; cdr3_aa: CASSPDRDWKTGELFF
j_call: TRBJ2-6; v_call: TRBV4-3; clone_size: NA; d_call: NA; cdr3_length: 16; cdr3_nt: TGCGCCAGCAGCCAAGAGGGGAGCTCTGGGGCCAACGTCCTGACTTTC; cdr3_aa: CASSQEGSSGANVLTF
j_call: TRBJ2-3; v_call: TRBV12-5; clone_size: NA; d_call: TRBD2; cdr3_length: 14; cdr3_nt: TGTGCTAGTGCCGGGACTAGCGGCACAGATACGCAGTATTTT; cdr3_aa: CASAGTSGTDTQYF
j_call: TRBJ1-1; v_call: TRBV5-8; clone_size: NA; d_call: NA; cdr3_length: 18; cdr3_nt: TGTGCCAGCAGCTTGGCCCCGCACCGTATTTACAGGGTTCTGGACGCTTTCTTT; cdr3_aa: CASSLAPHRIYRVLDAFF
j_call: TRBJ2-3; v_call: TRBV6-4; clone_size: NA; d_call: TRBD2; cdr3_length: 15; cdr3_nt: TGTGCCAGCCACTCCACGGGGGGGCCCACAGATACGCAGTATTTT; cdr3_aa: CASHSTGGPTDTQYF
j_call: TRBJ1-1; v_call: TRBV5-4; clone_size: NA; d_call: NA; cdr3_length: 15; cdr3_nt: TGTGCCAGCAGCTTCTGGGGGGAGATGAACACTGAAGCTTTCTTT; cdr3_aa: CASSFWGEMNTEAFF
j_call: TRBJ1-2; v_call: TRBV19; clone_size: many; d_call: NA; cdr3_length: 15; cdr3_nt: TGTGCCAGTAGCCGACGGAACAGGGACGACTATGGCTACACCTTC; cdr3_aa: CASSRRNRDDYGYTF
j_call: TRBJ1-2; v_call: TRBV29-1; clone_size: NA; d_call: NA; cdr3_length: 12; cdr3_nt: TGCAGCGTTTTTGGGGAGGACTATGGCTACACCTTC; cdr3_aa: CSVFGEDYGYTF
j_call: TRBJ2-3; v_call: TRBV14; clone_size: once; d_call: NA; cdr3_length: 14; cdr3_nt: TGTGCCAGCAGCTCCGCGGTCGGGACAGATACGCAGTATTTT; cdr3_aa: CASSSAVGTDTQYF
j_call: TRBJ1-1; v_call: TRBV9; clone_size: medium-sized; d_call: TRBD1; cdr3_length: 15; cdr3_nt: TGTGCCAGCAGCGTCGGGACAGGGGCGAACACTGAAGCTTTCTTT; cdr3_aa: CASSVGTGANTEAFF
j_call: TRBJ1-2; v_call: TRBV7-8; clone_size: NA; d_call: NA; cdr3_length: 16; cdr3_nt: TGTGCCAGCAGCCTAGCAGGACTGGGGGCGGTCAGTGGCTACACCTTC; cdr3_aa: CASSLAGLGAVSGYTF
j_call: TRBJ2-1; v_call: TRBV4-1; clone_size: NA; d_call: NA; cdr3_length: 12; cdr3_nt: TGCGCCAGCAGCCACGGGAGTAATGAGCAGTTCTTC; cdr3_aa: CASSHGSNEQFF
j_call: TRBJ2-5; v_call: TRBV4-3; clone_size: NA; d_call: TRBD2; cdr3_length: 20; cdr3_nt: TGCGCCAGCAGCCAAGATGCAGGGGGACTAGCGGGGGGCCTCCAAGAGACCCAGTACTTC; cdr3_aa: CASSQDAGGLAGGLQETQYF
j_call: TRBJ1-1; v_call: TRBV2; clone_size: NA; d_call: TRBD1; cdr3_length: 13; cdr3_nt: TGTGCCAGCAGTCGGACAGGAGACACTGAAGCTTTCTTT; cdr3_aa: CASSRTGDTEAFF
j_call: TRBJ2-7; v_call: TRBV7-9; clone_size: medium-sized; d_call: TRBD1; cdr3_length: 14; cdr3_nt: TGTGCCAGCAGCGCACCCGGGACAGGTCGCGAGCAGTACTTC; cdr3_aa: CASSAPGTGREQYF
j_call: TRBJ2-7; v_call: TRBV10-3; clone_size: once; d_call: TRBD1; cdr3_length: 16; cdr3_nt: TGTGCCATCAGCGTGACAGGGGGCGAAGCACTCTACGAGCAGTACTTC; cdr3_aa: CAISVTGGEALYEQYF
j_call: TRBJ2-7; v_call: TRBV9; clone_size: NA; d_call: NA; cdr3_length: 14; cdr3_nt: TGTGCCAGCAGCAGTGGAGGGCAGACCTACGAGCAGTACTTC; cdr3_aa: CASSSGGQTYEQYF
j_call: TRBJ1-1; v_call: TRBV7-3; clone_size: NA; d_call: NA; cdr3_length: 12; cdr3_nt: TGTGCCAGCAGCGTCTCGGACAGTGAAGCTTTCTTT; cdr3_aa: CASSVSDSEAFF
j_call: TRBJ2-7; v_call: TRBV5-8; clone_size: few; d_call: TRBD1; cdr3_length: 14; cdr3_nt: TGTGCCAGCAGCTCCCGGGACAGAACCTACGAGCAGTACTTC; cdr3_aa: CASSSRDRTYEQYF
j_call: TRBJ2-7; v_call: TRBV4-3; clone_size: NA; d_call: NA; cdr3_length: 15; cdr3_nt: TGCGCCAGCAGCCAAGAATTCCTAGATGGGTACGAGCAGTACTTC; cdr3_aa: CASSQEFLDGYEQYF
j_call: TRBJ2-1; v_call: TRBV4-2; clone_size: NA; d_call: NA; cdr3_length: 16; cdr3_nt: TGTGCCAGCAGCCAAGCCGCCGGGACTGGTTACAATGAGCAGTTCTTC; cdr3_aa: CASSQAAGTGYNEQFF
j_call: TRBJ2-2; v_call: TRBV6-4; clone_size: many; d_call: NA; cdr3_length: 14; cdr3_nt: TGTGCCAGCAGTGGAGAAGGGGACACCGGGGAGCTGTTTTTT; cdr3_aa: CASSGEGDTGELFF
j_call: TRBJ2-1; v_call: TRBV14; clone_size: NA; d_call: TRBD2; cdr3_length: 16; cdr3_nt: TGTGCCAGCAGCCAAGATATAGGGGAGGGTAACGCGGGGGAGTTCTTC; cdr3_aa: CASSQDIGEGNAGEFF
j_call: TRBJ2-6; v_call: TRBV4-2; clone_size: few; d_call: NA; cdr3_length: 15; cdr3_nt: TGTGCCAGCAGCCCTGAGAGCTCTGGGGCCAACGTCCTGACTTTC; cdr3_aa: CASSPESSGANVLTF
j_call: TRBJ2-1; v_call: TRBV6-4; clone_size: NA; d_call: TRBD2; cdr3_length: 15; cdr3_nt: TGTGCCAGCAGTGCCGTAGCGGGGGGTAACAATGAGCAGTTCTTC; cdr3_aa: CASSAVAGGNNEQFF
j_call: TRBJ1-2; v_call: TRBV4-3; clone_size: NA; d_call: NA; cdr3_length: 19; cdr3_nt: TGCGCCAGCAGCCTCAAGGTGTCACAGGTTCTATTAGCTAACTATGGCTACACCTTC; cdr3_aa: CASSLKVSQVLLANYGYTF
j_call: TRBJ2-1; v_call: TRBV4-2; clone_size: NA; d_call: TRBD1; cdr3_length: 15; cdr3_nt: TGTGCCAGCAGCCAAGATCTGGGACAGGGAAACGAGCAGTTCTTC; cdr3_aa: CASSQDLGQGNEQFF
j_call: TRBJ2-1; v_call: TRBV6-6; clone_size: NA; d_call: TRBD2; cdr3_length: 14; cdr3_nt: TGTGCCAGCCTCCTAGCGGGGGACTACAATGAGCAGTTCTTC; cdr3_aa: CASLLAGDYNEQFF
j_call: TRBJ2-7; v_call: TRBV6-6; clone_size: NA; d_call: TRBD2; cdr3_length: 14; cdr3_nt: TGTGCCAGCAGTTTCCTGGGGGGGGGCTACGAGCAGTACTTC; cdr3_aa: CASSFLGGGYEQYF
j_call: TRBJ2-7; v_call: TRBV6-5; clone_size: once; d_call: TRBD1; cdr3_length: 13; cdr3_nt: TGTGCCAGCAGTTTTGGGACAGGGGCCGAGCAGTACTTC; cdr3_aa: CASSFGTGAEQYF
j_call: TRBJ2-7; v_call: TRBV10-3; clone_size: NA; d_call: NA; cdr3_length: 13; cdr3_nt: TGTGCCATCAGTGAGTCAGACACCTACGAGCAGTACTTC; cdr3_aa: CAISESDTYEQYF
j_call: TRBJ1-1; v_call: TRBV6-5; clone_size: once; d_call: NA; cdr3_length: 14; cdr3_nt: TGTGCCAGCAGTTACGGGGAGCCGAACACTGAAGCTTTCTTT; cdr3_aa: CASSYGEPNTEAFF
j_call: TRBJ2-3; v_call: TRBV7-3; clone_size: NA; d_call: TRBD2; cdr3_length: 15; cdr3_nt: TGTGCCAGCAGCTTAGCGGGGGGTAGTGCAGATACGCAGTATTTT; cdr3_aa: CASSLAGGSADTQYF
j_call: TRBJ2-7; v_call: TRBV7-3; clone_size: NA; d_call: NA; cdr3_length: 14; cdr3_nt: TGTGCCAGCAGCCCCGGCGGAAGCTCCTACGAGCAGTACTTC; cdr3_aa: CASSPGGSSYEQYF
j_call: TRBJ1-4; v_call: TRBV6-1; clone_size: NA; d_call: TRBD1; cdr3_length: 13; cdr3_nt: TGTGCCAGCAGGGACAGGGGGGATGAAAAACTGTTTTTT; cdr3_aa: CASRDRGDEKLFF
j_call: TRBJ1-3; v_call: TRBV6-5; clone_size: NA; d_call: NA; cdr3_length: 12; cdr3_nt: TGTGCCACTGGGGCTCCTGGAAACACCATATATTTT; cdr3_aa: CATGAPGNTIYF
j_call: TRBJ1-1; v_call: TRBV9; clone_size: NA; d_call: TRBD1; cdr3_length: 15; cdr3_nt: TGTGCCAGCAGCGTCGGGACAGGGGCAAACACTGAAGCTTTCTTT; cdr3_aa: CASSVGTGANTEAFF